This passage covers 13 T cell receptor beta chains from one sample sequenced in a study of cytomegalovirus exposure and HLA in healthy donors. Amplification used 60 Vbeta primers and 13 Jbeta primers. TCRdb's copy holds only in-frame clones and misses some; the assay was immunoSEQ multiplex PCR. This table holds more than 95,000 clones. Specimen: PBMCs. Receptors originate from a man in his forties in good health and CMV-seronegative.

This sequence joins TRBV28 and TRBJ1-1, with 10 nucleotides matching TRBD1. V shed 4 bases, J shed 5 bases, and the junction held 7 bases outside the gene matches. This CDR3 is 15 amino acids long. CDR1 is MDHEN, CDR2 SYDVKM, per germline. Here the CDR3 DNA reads TGTGCCAGCAGTTCAGCGACAGGGGGCAGGACTGAAGCTTTCTTT. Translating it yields CASSSATGGRTEAFF.

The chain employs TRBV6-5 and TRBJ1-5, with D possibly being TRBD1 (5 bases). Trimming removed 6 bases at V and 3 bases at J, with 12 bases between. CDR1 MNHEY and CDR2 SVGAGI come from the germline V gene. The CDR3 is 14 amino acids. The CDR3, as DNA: TGTGCCAGCAGCCCCGACAGCCTCAATCAGCCCCAGCATTTT. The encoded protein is CASSPDSLNQPQHF.

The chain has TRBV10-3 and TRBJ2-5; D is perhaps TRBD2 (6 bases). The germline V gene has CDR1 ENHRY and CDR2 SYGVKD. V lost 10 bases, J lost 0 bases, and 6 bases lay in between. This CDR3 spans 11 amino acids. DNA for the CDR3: TGTGCCAGCGGGAACCAAGAGACCCAGTACTTC. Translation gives CASGNQETQYF.

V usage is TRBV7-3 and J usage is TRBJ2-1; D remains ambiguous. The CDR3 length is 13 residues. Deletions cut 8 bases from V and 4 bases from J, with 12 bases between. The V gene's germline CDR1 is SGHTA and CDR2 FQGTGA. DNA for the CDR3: TGTGCCAGCCGAAAAAACACGTACAATGAGCAGTTCTTC. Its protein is CASRKNTYNEQFF.

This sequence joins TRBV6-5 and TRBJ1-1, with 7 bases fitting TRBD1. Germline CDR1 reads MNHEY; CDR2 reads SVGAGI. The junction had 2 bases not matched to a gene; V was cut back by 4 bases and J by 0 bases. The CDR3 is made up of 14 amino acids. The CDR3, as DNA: TGTGCCAGCAGTTCTGACAGGGTGAACACTGAAGCTTTCTTT. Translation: CASSSDRVNTEAFF.

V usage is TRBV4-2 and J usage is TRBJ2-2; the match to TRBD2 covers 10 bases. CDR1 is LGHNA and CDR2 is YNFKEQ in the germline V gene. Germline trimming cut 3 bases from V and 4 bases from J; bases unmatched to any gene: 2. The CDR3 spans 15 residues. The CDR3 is CASSHLAGVTGELFF. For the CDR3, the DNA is TGTGCCAGCAGCCATCTAGCGGGAGTCACCGGGGAGCTGTTTTTT.

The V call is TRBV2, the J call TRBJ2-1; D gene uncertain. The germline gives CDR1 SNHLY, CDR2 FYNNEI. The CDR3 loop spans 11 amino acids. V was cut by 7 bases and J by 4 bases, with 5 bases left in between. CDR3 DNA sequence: TGTGCCAGCAACTTATACAATGAGCAGTTCTTC. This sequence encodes CASNLYNEQFF.

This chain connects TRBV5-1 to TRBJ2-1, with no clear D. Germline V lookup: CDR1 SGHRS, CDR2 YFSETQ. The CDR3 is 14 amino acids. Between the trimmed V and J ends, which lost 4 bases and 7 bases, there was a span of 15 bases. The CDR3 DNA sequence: TGCGCCAGCAGCCACATAATATCGGAGAATGAGCAGTTCTTC. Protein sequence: CASSHIISENEQFF.

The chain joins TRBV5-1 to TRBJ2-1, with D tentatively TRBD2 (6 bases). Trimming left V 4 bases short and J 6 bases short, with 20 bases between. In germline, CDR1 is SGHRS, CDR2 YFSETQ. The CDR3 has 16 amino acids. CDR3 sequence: CASSVGGIKGLNEQFF. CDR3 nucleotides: TGCGCCAGCAGCGTTGGGGGGATCAAGGGCCTCAATGAGCAGTTCTTC.

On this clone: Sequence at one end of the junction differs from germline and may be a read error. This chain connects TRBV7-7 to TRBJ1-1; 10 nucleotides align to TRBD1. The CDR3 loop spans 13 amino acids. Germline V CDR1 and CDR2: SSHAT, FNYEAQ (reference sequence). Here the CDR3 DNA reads TGTGCTAGCAGCCGGGACAGGGGCACTGAAGCTTTCTTT. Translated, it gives CASSRDRGTEAFF. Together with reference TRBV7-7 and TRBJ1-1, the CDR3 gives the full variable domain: GAGVSQSPRYKVTKRGQDVTLRCDPISSHATLYWYQQALGQGPEFLTYFNYEAQPDKSGLPSDRFSAERPEGSISTLTIQRTEQRDSAMYRCASSRDRGTEAFFGQGTRLTVV.

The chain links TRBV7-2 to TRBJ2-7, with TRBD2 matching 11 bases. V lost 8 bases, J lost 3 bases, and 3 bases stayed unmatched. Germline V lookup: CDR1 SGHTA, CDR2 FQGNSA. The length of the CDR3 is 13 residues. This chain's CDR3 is CASGLAGGYEQYF. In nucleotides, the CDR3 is TGTGCCAGCGGCCTAGCGGGAGGCTACGAGCAGTACTTC. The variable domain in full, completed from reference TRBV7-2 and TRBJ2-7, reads GAGVSQSPSNKVTEKGKDVELRCDPISGHTALYWYRQSLGQGLEFLIYFQGNSAPDKSGLPSDRFSAERTGGSVSTLTIQRTQQEDSAVYLCASGLAGGYEQYFGPGTRLTVT.

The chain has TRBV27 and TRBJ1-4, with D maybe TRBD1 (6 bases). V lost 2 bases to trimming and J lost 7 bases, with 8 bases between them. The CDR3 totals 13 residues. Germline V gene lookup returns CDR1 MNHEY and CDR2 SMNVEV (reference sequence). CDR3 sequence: CASSLRGSEKLFF. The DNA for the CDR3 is TGTGCCAGCAGTTTAAGGGGGAGTGAAAAACTGTTTTTT.

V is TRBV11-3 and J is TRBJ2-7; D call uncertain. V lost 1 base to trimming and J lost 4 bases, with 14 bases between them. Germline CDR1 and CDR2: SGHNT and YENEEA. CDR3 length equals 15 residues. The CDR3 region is CASSLARRSAYEQYF. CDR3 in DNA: TGTGCCAGCAGCTTAGCAAGGCGGTCGGCGTACGAGCAGTACTTC.